The clone carrying this TCR beta chain was recorded a few times. Its antigen is currently unknown. TCR sequencing used cDNA made by reverse transcription of extracted RNA. Profiling relied on immunoSEQ multiplex PCR, and the TCRdb table lists in-frame clones only, not all of them. This table has some 110,000 clones, 50% to 75% appearing once. Treatment denoted: oral pan-JAK inhibitor, 5-10 mg twice daily. This specimen comes from a study of CD8+ T cells in alopecia areata. Overall study findings and caveats: Compared with normal scalp, lesional scalp had higher clonality and more expanded CD8+ clones.

Per the germline V gene, CDR1 is SQVTM and CDR2 is ANQGSEA. The CDR3 length is 13 residues. The V segment lost 4 bases and the J segment 3 bases; nucleotides outside the gene matches: 2. The sequencing used CD8+ T cells sorted from blood, collected at week 24, from a patient treated with tofacitinib. This sequence joins TRBV29-1 and TRBJ1-5; 8 bases line up with TRBD1. The receptor was isolated from a human donor with alopecia areata. The CDR3 region is CSVGTGNNQPQHF. CDR3 nucleotide sequence: TGCAGCGTTGGGACAGGGAACAATCAGCCCCAGCATTTT.